Presented here are 30 T cell receptor beta chains from one specimen sequenced in a study of T cells in Graves' hyperthyroidism and ophthalmopathy. TCR beta CDR3 sequences were amplified from RNA transcripts. An initial round of RT-PCR targeting the TCR CDR3 relied on the HTBI primer set. MiXCR was run by TCRdb on the multiplex PCR reads, yielding one entry per CDR3 protein. The data show 550,000 to 650,000 distinct CDR3 sequences, with 13% to 15% seen just once and roughly 14% held by the top ten. Sequencing was done on a sample of blood. These receptors were obtained from a woman between 40 and 55 years old with Graves' hyperthyroidism.

This clonotype was counted only a few times. Just one base apart from a much larger clone, this may be a read error. The chain combines TRBV5-1 with TRBJ2-7; D is unclear. Germline assignment: CDR1 SGHRS and CDR2 YFSETQ. This CDR3 region has 11 residues. CDR3 residues: CASTLSYGQYF. Here the CDR3 DNA reads TGCGCCAGCACCCTCTCCTACGGGCAGTACTTC. The full variable domain, with the rest looked up from reference TRBV5-1 and TRBJ2-7, is KAGVTQTPRYLIKTRGQQVTLSCSPISGHRSVSWYQQTPGQGLQFLFEYFSETQRNKGNFPGRFSGRQFSNSRSEMNVSTLELGDSALYLCASTLSYGQYFGPGTRLTVT.

This chain connects TRBV5-5 to TRBJ2-3; 9 bases fit TRBD2. With 0 bases clipped from V and 5 bases from J, the junction kept 7 bases outside the gene matches. CDR3 size: 16 residues. From germline, CDR1 is SGHKS and CDR2 YYEKEE (reference sequence). The CDR3 protein is CASSLGPREGQDTQYF. The CDR3 DNA is TGTGCCAGCAGCTTGGGCCCGCGGGAGGGCCAAGATACGCAGTATTTT.

Regarding this clonotype: A clone one base away is much larger, so this may be a read error. Here the CDR3 omits its conserved ending phenylalanine or tryptophan, so a read error is the likely source. As DNA, the CDR3 is TGTGCCAGCAGCCAAGCCCGACGGGGCACTGAAGCTTTCTTG. Protein product: CASSQARRGTEAFL. The chain recombines TRBV3-1 with TRBJ1-1; D remains unclear. Germline V lookup: CDR1 LGHDT, CDR2 YNNKEL (reference sequence). V lost 1 base, J lost 4 bases, and 10 bases lay in between. CDR3 length equals 14 residues.

The chain links TRBV5-1 to TRBJ2-1; 12 nucleotides agree with TRBD2. Germline assignment: CDR1 SGHRS and CDR2 YFSETQ. After removal of 1 base from V and 5 bases from J, the junction contained 7 bases not matched to a gene. The CDR3 runs to 17 residues. CDR3 nucleotides: TGCGCCAGCAGCTTGTCCGCTACTAGCGGGAGGAACAATGAGCAGTTCTTC. This translates into CASSLSATSGRNNEQFF.

Remarks on this clonotype: A clone one base away is much larger, so this may be a read error. The chain carries TRBV7-9 and TRBJ2-5; D is unclear. The V end lost 4 bases, the J end lost 3 bases, and 15 bases lay between the germline ends. Germline V gives CDR1 SEHNR, CDR2 FQNEAQ (reference sequence). The CDR3 is 15 residues long. This CDR3 is CASSSPGSLEETQYF. CDR3 in DNA: TGTGCCAGCAGCTCCCCAGGAAGCTTGGAAGAGACCCAGTACTTC.

This clonotype showed up many times. The chain joins TRBV7-9 to TRBJ2-4; 9 bases fit TRBD1. Looked up from germline, CDR1 is SEHNR and CDR2 is FQNEAQ (reference sequence). The CDR3 length is 15 residues. The trim removed 3 bases at V and 4 bases at J, leaving 4 bases unmatched. The CDR3 region is CASSLGGTGKNIQYF. The CDR3 DNA reads TGTGCCAGCAGCTTGGGCGGGACAGGGAAAAACATTCAGTACTTC.

This clonotype was found many times. This chain links TRBV7-4 with TRBJ2-5, with a weak D call TRBD1 (5 bases). The ends were cut back, 5 bases at V and 1 base at J, with 8 bases in the middle. This CDR3 is built from 13 residues. CDR1 SGHVT and CDR2 SQSDAQ come from the germline V gene. The CDR3 coding sequence is TGTGCCAGCAGCGAAGACAGCCAAGAGACCCAGTACTTC. It is translated as CASSEDSQETQYF. Complete variable domain (other parts from reference TRBV7-4 and TRBJ2-5): GAGVSQSPRYKVAKRGRDVALRCDSISGHVTLYWYRQTLGQGSEVLTYSQSDAQRDKSGRPSGRFSAERPERSVSTLKIQRTEQGDSAVYLCASSEDSQETQYFGPGTRLLVL.

This clonotype was recorded at least ten times. The chain employs TRBV7-2 and TRBJ1-1; the D gene is possibly TRBD1 (5 bases). Germline CDR1 reads SGHTA; CDR2 reads FQGNSA. CDR3 length equals 14 residues. Trimming removed 1 base from V and 4 bases from J, with 10 bases in between. CDR3 residues: CASSLEGAGTEAFF. CDR3 bases: TGTGCCAGCAGCTTAGAAGGGGCTGGCACTGAAGCTTTCTTT.

The V gene is TRBV19, the J gene TRBJ2-1; D possibly corresponds to TRBD1 (5 bases). V was shortened by 1 base and J by 7 bases, with 14 bases between the two germline ends. In germline, CDR1 is LNHDA, CDR2 SQIVND (reference sequence). This CDR3 comprises 15 residues. The CDR3 nucleotides read TGTGCCAGTAGTATAGGGCGGCAGGGCATTAATGAGCAGTTCTTC. Protein product: CASSIGRQGINEQFF.

In this sample, this clonotype turned up a few times. V and J are TRBV5-6 and TRBJ2-7; TRBD1 aligns across 7 bases. The length of the CDR3 is 12 residues. V shed 4 bases and J 6 bases; nucleotides not matched to a gene: 4. Germline V lookup: CDR1 SGHDT, CDR2 YYEEEE. The CDR3 loop reads CASSQGTAEQYF. DNA for the CDR3: TGTGCCAGCAGCCAGGGGACAGCCGAGCAGTACTTC.

The sample holds many counts of this clonotype. The V and J genes are TRBV7-2 and TRBJ1-1; D perhaps matches TRBD1 (6 bases). CDR3 length: 13 residues. Trimming took 5 bases from V and 3 from J, leaving 10 bases between them. Germline V gene lookup returns CDR1 SGHTA and CDR2 FQGNSA. CDR3 sequence (DNA): TGTGCCAGCAGCCTAGACAGGTACACTGAAGCTTTCTTT. Its translation: CASSLDRYTEAFF.

This clonotype was counted ten times or more. V is TRBV28 and J is TRBJ2-2; no definite D call. V was trimmed by 6 bases and J by 1 base, leaving 6 bases between them. Germline values: CDR1 MDHEN, CDR2 SYDVKM. CDR3 length equals 13 residues. The CDR3 region has the DNA TGTGCCAGCAGACTCAGGAACACCGGGGAGCTGTTTTTT. It codes for CASRLRNTGELFF.

This clonotype has ten or more counts. The chain couples TRBV28 to TRBJ1-5; tentative D call: TRBD1 (5 bases). From germline, CDR1 is MDHEN and CDR2 SYDVKM. This CDR3 comprises 14 residues. V shed 6 bases and J shed 6 bases, with 15 bases lying between them. The CDR3 DNA sequence: TGTGCCAGCAGCTTAGGGCAGGGTGCTCAGCCCCAGCATTTT. As protein: CASSLGQGAQPQHF. Drawing the rest from reference TRBV28 and TRBJ1-5, the complete variable domain is DVKVTQSSRYLVKRTGEKVFLECVQDMDHENMFWYRQDPGLGLRLIYFSYDVKMKEKGDIPEGYSVSREKKERFSLILESASTNQTSMYLCASSLGQGAQPQHFGDGTRLSIL.

This clonotype was observed at least ten times. V usage is TRBV12-3 or TRBV12-4 and J usage is TRBJ2-1; the match to TRBD2 covers 9 bases. Trimming took 1 base from V and 7 from J; bases not matched to a gene: 11. CDR3 length: 17 amino acids. The CDR3 reads CASSLGLAGFPGNEQFF. The CDR3 DNA is TGTGCCAGCAGTTTAGGTCTAGCGGGATTCCCGGGTAATGAGCAGTTCTTC.

Note on this clonotype: A much larger clonotype is one base distant, so this may be a read error. The V gene is TRBV20-1, the J gene TRBJ2-7, with D uncertain. The CDR3 length is 11 residues. The germline V gene encodes CDR1 DFQATT and CDR2 SNEGSKA (reference sequence). Trimming took off 1 base at V and 2 bases at J, with 3 bases between the two ends. Written as DNA, the CDR3 is TGCAGTGCTAGAGTTCCCTACGAGCAGTACTTC. Protein product: CSARVPYEQYF.

This clonotype was seen repeatedly, ten times or more. V usage is TRBV29-1 and J usage is TRBJ2-1, with unresolved D. V shed 4 bases and J shed 6 bases, with 10 bases lying between them. Germline V gives CDR1 SQVTM, CDR2 ANQGSEA. The CDR3 is 12 amino acids. The CDR3, as DNA: TGCAGCGTTGTACTAAGCCGCAATGAGCAGTTCTTC. This gives the protein CSVVLSRNEQFF.

This clonotype was recorded at least ten times. The chain employs TRBV11-3 and TRBJ2-1, with D maybe TRBD1 (5 bases). V was clipped by 5 bases and J by 4 bases, with 9 bases between them. The germline V gene encodes CDR1 SGHNT and CDR2 YENEEA. The CDR3 length is 13 residues. The CDR3 coding sequence is TGTGCCAGCAGCCCTCACAGGTACAATGAGCAGTTCTTC. It is translated as CASSPHRYNEQFF.

This clonotype was found a few times. The V call is TRBV7-2, the J call TRBJ1-1; D is uncertain. Trimming shortened V by 4 bases and J by 11 bases, and 20 bases separated the two germline ends. The CDR3 loop spans 14 amino acids. Germline loops: CDR1 SGHTA, CDR2 FQGNSA. The CDR3 DNA is TGTGCCAGCAGCTCCCGGGCCTTGGCCTCTGGGGCTTTCTTT. As protein: CASSSRALASGAFF.

In its sample, this clonotype was seen many times. CDR3 amino acids: CASSLNNHNTEAFF. The CDR3, as DNA: TGTGCCAGCAGTTTAAATAACCACAACACTGAAGCTTTCTTT. The V and J genes are TRBV12-3 or TRBV12-4 and TRBJ1-1; D is unclear. The V end was cut by 2 bases, the J end by 2 bases, with 9 bases between. The CDR3 covers 14 residues.

This clonotype came up many times. The rearrangement links TRBV28 to TRBJ1-5, with D possibly TRBD1 on 6 matching bases. V dropped 2 bases and J dropped 5 bases, with 13 bases sitting between them. Germline V lookup: CDR1 MDHEN, CDR2 SYDVKM. The length of the CDR3 is 15 residues. The CDR3 bases are TGTGCCAGCAGTTTAAGACAGGCCAGTGATCAGCCCCAGCATTTT. The encoded protein is CASSLRQASDQPQHF.

This clonotype has just a few counts. V gene TRBV5-1 combines with J gene TRBJ2-3; TRBD2 matches at 9 bases. This CDR3 region has 16 residues. The V gene's germline CDR1 is SGHRS and CDR2 YFSETQ. Trimming at V came to 5 bases and at J to 6 bases, leaving 13 bases not matched to a gene. The CDR3 sequence is CASRSGLAVGGDTQYF. The DNA for the CDR3 is TGCGCCAGCAGATCGGGACTAGCCGTAGGGGGGGATACGCAGTATTTT.

V is TRBV18 and J is TRBJ1-2, with D maybe TRBD1 (6 bases). The CDR3 loop spans 15 amino acids. With 6 bases removed from V and 3 bases from J, the gap between germline ends came to 17 bases. Germline-derived CDR1 and CDR2 are KGHSH and LQKENI. CDR3 coding DNA: TGTGCCAGCTCGGCCGACCGGGGGCCTGACTATGGCTACACCTTC. It encodes CASSADRGPDYGYTF.

V gene TRBV7-2 combines with J gene TRBJ2-2; D is ambiguous. CDR1 SGHTA and CDR2 FQGNSA come from the germline V gene. With 5 bases removed from V and 6 bases from J, the gap between germline ends came to 16 bases. CDR3 size: 15 residues. The DNA for the CDR3 is TGTGCCAGCAGCGGGGTCGACGGTTCCTCCGGGGAGCTGTTTTTT. It yields the protein CASSGVDGSSGELFF.

This clonotype was recorded at least ten times. The chain links TRBV5-1 to TRBJ2-3, with TRBD1 matching 10 bases. The germline gives CDR1 SGHRS, CDR2 YFSETQ. The CDR3 extends over 15 amino acids. Unmatched junction bases numbered 5, after V lost 4 bases and J lost 3 bases. The CDR3 bases are TGCGCCAGCAGCAAGGGACAGGGGCAAACAGATACGCAGTATTTT. It encodes CASSKGQGQTDTQYF.

V gene TRBV7-3 combines with J gene TRBJ2-1; 10 bases agree with TRBD2. The J segment lost 7 bases and the V segment lost 5 bases, leaving 8 bases of the junction unmatched. The CDR3 contains 15 residues. Germline V gene sequence: CDR1 SGHTA, CDR2 FQGTGA. CDR3 residues: CASSTPSGSTNEQFF. The CDR3 nucleotides are TGTGCCAGCAGCACACCTAGCGGGAGCACAAATGAGCAGTTCTTC.

The table lists this clonotype with many counts. The chain couples TRBV20-1 to TRBJ2-1; D is ambiguous. This CDR3 has 13 residues. The V gene's germline CDR1 is DFQATT and CDR2 SNEGSKA (reference sequence). Deletions cut 3 bases from V and 2 bases from J, with 8 bases between. CDR3 nucleotide sequence: TGCAGTGCTAGTTCTCTAGCCTACAATGAGCAGTTCTTC. Amino acids: CSASSLAYNEQFF.

In its sample, this clonotype was seen many times. The chain links TRBV7-2 to TRBJ2-7; TRBD2 matches 7 bases. CDR3 length equals 14 residues. V trimming: 4 bases; J trimming: 5 bases; junction bases outside the gene matches: 8. The germline V gene encodes CDR1 SGHTA and CDR2 FQGNSA. In nucleotides, the CDR3 is TGTGCCAGCAGCTATCAAGCGGGATTCGACGAGCAGTACTTC. Its protein product is CASSYQAGFDEQYF. Drawing the rest from reference TRBV7-2 and TRBJ2-7, the complete variable domain is GAGVSQSPSNKVTEKGKDVELRCDPISGHTALYWYRQSLGQGLEFLIYFQGNSAPDKSGLPSDRFSAERTGGSVSTLTIQRTQQEDSAVYLCASSYQAGFDEQYFGPGTRLTVT.

This rearrangement joins TRBV27 to TRBJ1-1, with a weak D call TRBD1 (6 bases). This CDR3 is built from 14 residues. V lost 6 bases and J 1 base, leaving 12 bases between the germline ends. CDR1 is MNHEY and CDR2 is SMNVEV in the germline V gene (reference sequence). CDR3 coding DNA: TGTGCCAGCAGATTCGGGGGCGCGAACACTGAAGCTTTCTTT. Translated, it gives CASRFGGANTEAFF.

This clonotype was counted a few times. The chain combines TRBV11-2 with TRBJ2-5; 12 nucleotides match TRBD2. The CDR3 runs 14 residues. The germline CDR1 and CDR2 sequences are SGHAT and FQNNGV. V lost 5 bases to trimming and J lost 7 bases; unmatched junction nucleotides: 5. Written as DNA, the CDR3 is TGTGCCAGCAGCCAGACTAGCGGGAGCGTGACCCAGTACTTC. Protein: CASSQTSGSVTQYF.

The sample holds a few counts of this clonotype. The chain uses TRBV18 and TRBJ1-5; 7 nucleotides match TRBD1. This CDR3 region has 13 residues. Per germline, CDR1 KGHSH and CDR2 LQKENI. V gave up 3 bases and J gave up 8 bases; unmatched junction bases: 4. CDR3 loop: CASSPPTGEPQHF. CDR3 coding DNA: TGTGCCAGCTCACCCCCAACAGGGGAGCCCCAGCATTTT.